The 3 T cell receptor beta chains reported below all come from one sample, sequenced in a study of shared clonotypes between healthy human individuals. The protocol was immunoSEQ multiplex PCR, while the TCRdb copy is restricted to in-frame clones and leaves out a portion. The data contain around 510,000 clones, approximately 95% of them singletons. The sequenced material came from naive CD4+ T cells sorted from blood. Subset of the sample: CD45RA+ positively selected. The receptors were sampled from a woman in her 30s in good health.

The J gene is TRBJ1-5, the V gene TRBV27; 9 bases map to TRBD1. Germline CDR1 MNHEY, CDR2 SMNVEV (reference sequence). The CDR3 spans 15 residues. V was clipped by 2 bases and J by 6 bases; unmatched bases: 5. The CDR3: CASSLTTGGFQPQHF. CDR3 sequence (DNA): TGTGCCAGCAGTTTAACGACAGGGGGTTTTCAGCCCCAGCATTTT.

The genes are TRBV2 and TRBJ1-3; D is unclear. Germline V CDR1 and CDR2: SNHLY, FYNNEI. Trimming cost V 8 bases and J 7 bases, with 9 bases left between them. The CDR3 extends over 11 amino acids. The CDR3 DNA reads TGTGCCAGCTCGGCCTATAACACCATATATTTT. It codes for CASSAYNTIYF.

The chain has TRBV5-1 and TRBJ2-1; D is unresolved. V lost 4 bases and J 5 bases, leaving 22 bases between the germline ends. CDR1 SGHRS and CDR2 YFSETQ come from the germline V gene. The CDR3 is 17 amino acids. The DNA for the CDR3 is TGCGCCAGCAGCCCATCACCGTTACCCCGTGGAGACAATGAGCAGTTCTTC. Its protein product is CASSPSPLPRGDNEQFF.